This TCR beta chain is drawn from a study of post-analysis software for immune sequencing data. The study, taken as a whole, reports: TRBV5-6, TRBV5-1 and TRBV20-1 belonged to a set of roughly 5 TRBV segments that were more frequent in patients than controls.

In this sample, this clonotype turned up once. Its specificity is not known. Prepared libraries of TCR beta cDNA carried unique molecular identifiers. TCRdb ran MiXCR on the PCR reads and lists one entry per CDR3 protein. This table holds hundreds of thousands of distinct CDR3 sequences, about 27% found once. The CDR3 spans 15 residues. With V trimmed by 1 base and J by 10 bases, 9 bases remained unmatched. Germline CDR1 is DFQATT and CDR2 is SNEGSKA (reference sequence). The chain uses TRBV20-1 and TRBJ1-6, with 8 positions matching TRBD1. Sequencing used blood. This TCR was sampled from a girl aged 10-17 years with multiple sclerosis. The CDR3 DNA follows: TGCAGTGCTAGAGCAGCAGGGGGCGAGAGATCACCCCTCCACTTT. Translation gives CSARAAGGERSPLHF.